Each of the 6 T cell receptor beta chains below was sequenced from the same sample in a study of early T cells in non-severe SARS-CoV-2 infection. TCRdb fed the 5' RACE reads into MiXCR, producing one record per CDR3 protein. The data show 66,000 or so distinct CDR3 sequences, 13% seen once. Sequencing was done on a sample of whole blood. The source of these receptors is an adult who was a healthcare worker with PCR-confirmed SARS-CoV-2 infection or an uninfected control (not recorded which).

This clonotype has a handful of counts. An end of the junction does not agree with germline; a read error may underlie this. The chain carries TRBV7-6 and TRBJ2-1, with 10 bases identical to TRBD2. Germline-derived CDR1 and CDR2 are SGHVS and FNYEAQ. This CDR3 comprises 15 residues. Here the CDR3 reads CASSLAGAPYNEQFF. CDR3 sequence (DNA): TGTGCCAGCAGCCTAGCGGGAGCTCCCTACAATGAGCAGTTCTTC.

The chain uses TRBV2 and TRBJ2-7; 12 nucleotides line up with TRBD1. Germline CDR1 reads SNHLY; CDR2 reads FYNNEI. The CDR3 length is 14 residues. V lost 7 bases, J lost 6 bases, and 7 bases stayed unmatched. The CDR3: CASTHRDRGPEQYF. The CDR3 DNA sequence: TGTGCCAGCACCCACCGGGACAGGGGGCCCGAGCAGTACTTC.

This clonotype was observed many times. The rearrangement links TRBV6-2 or TRBV6-3 to TRBJ2-1; D not resolved. Trimming removed 0 bases from V and 9 bases from J, with 6 bases in between. Germline assignment: CDR1 MNHEY and CDR2 SVGEGT. This CDR3 region has 12 residues. The CDR3 nucleotides are TGTGCCAGCAGTTACTCGACCATTGAGCAGTTCTTC. This encodes CASSYSTIEQFF.

Notes on this clonotype: Germline and junction disagree at one end, which may indicate a read error. The gene calls are TRBV27 and TRBJ1-3, with D uncertain. The CDR3 sequence is 14 residues long. The germline CDR1 and CDR2 sequences are MNHEY and SMNVEV (reference sequence). Here the CDR3 DNA reads TGTGCCAGCAGTTTTACACCCTCTGGAAACGCCATATATTTT. It encodes CASSFTPSGNAIYF.

At least ten counts were recorded for this clonotype. The rearrangement links TRBV10-3 to TRBJ2-3, with TRBD2 matching over 7 bases. Trimming took 7 bases from V and 1 from J; bases not matched to a gene: 5. The CDR3 covers 14 residues. The germline gives CDR1 ENHRY, CDR2 SYGVKD. This CDR3 is CAITRAGGTDTQYF. For the CDR3, the DNA is TGTGCCATCACCAGGGCGGGGGGCACAGATACGCAGTATTTT.

This clonotype was seen ten or more times. The rearrangement joins TRBV27 to TRBJ2-3; 8 bases agree with TRBD1. Germline V gives CDR1 MNHEY, CDR2 SMNVEV (reference sequence). The CDR3 extends over 14 amino acids. J gave up 0 bases and V 8 bases, and 4 bases lay outside the gene matches. CDR3 nucleotides: TGTGCCAGCCGGGACAGGATAAGCACAGATACGCAGTATTTT. Encoded protein: CASRDRISTDTQYF.